This TCR beta chain derives from a study of blood T cell repertoires in COVID-19. Across the study: The samples span acute and convalescent COVID-19 from the United States, Italy and Spain. PBMCs, B-cell-depleted T cells, or T cells provided the cDNA or gDNA that made up the material.

Original handling: Quantification of nucleated cells was approximated via reference gene primer amplification. Assay used: immunoSEQ multiplex PCR; TCRdb lists only in-frame clones, some missing. V and J calls and clone size are copied from that table; D and trimming were computed from the DNA. The repertoire holds over 200,000 clones, with over 65% as singletons. Per germline, CDR1 SNHLY and CDR2 FYNNEI. The CDR3 contains 14 residues. V shed 5 bases and J shed 6 bases, with 16 bases lying between them. The TCR was taken from a woman of 80 years or more with acute or convalescent COVID-19. This chain joins TRBV2 and TRBJ1-1, with D possibly TRBD1 on 5 matching bases. Sequences were obtained from peripheral blood. In DNA, the CDR3 is TGTGCCAGCAGTAACCCCGCCAGGGCAGCTGAAGCTTTCTTT. Translated, it gives CASSNPARAAEAFF.